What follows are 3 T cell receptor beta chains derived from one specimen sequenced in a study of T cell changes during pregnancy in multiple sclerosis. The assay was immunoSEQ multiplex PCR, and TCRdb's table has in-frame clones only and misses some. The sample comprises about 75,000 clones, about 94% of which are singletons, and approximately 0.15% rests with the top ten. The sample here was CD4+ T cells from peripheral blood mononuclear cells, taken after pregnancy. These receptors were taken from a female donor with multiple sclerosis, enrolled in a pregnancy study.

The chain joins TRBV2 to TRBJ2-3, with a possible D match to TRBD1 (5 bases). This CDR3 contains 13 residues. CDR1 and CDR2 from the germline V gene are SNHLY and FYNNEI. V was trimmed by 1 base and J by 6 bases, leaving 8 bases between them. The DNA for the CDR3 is TGTGCCAGCAGTGAAGGGGGCGAGGATACGCAGTATTTT. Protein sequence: CASSEGGEDTQYF.

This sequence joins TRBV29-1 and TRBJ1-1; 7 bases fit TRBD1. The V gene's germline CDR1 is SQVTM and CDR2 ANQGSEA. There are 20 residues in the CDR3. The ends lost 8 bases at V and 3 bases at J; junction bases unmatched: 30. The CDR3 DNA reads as TGCAGCTTCTACCCCCCGTCAGGGGAGGAGGGAACAGGGGTTGACACTGAAGCTTTCTTT. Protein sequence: CSFYPPSGEEGTGVDTEAFF.

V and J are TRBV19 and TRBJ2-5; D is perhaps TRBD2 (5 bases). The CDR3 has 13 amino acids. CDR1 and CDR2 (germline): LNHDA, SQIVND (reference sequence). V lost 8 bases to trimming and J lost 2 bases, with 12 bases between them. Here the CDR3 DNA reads TGTGCCAGTGCTCCACGGGGACAAGAGACCCAGTACTTC. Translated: CASAPRGQETQYF.